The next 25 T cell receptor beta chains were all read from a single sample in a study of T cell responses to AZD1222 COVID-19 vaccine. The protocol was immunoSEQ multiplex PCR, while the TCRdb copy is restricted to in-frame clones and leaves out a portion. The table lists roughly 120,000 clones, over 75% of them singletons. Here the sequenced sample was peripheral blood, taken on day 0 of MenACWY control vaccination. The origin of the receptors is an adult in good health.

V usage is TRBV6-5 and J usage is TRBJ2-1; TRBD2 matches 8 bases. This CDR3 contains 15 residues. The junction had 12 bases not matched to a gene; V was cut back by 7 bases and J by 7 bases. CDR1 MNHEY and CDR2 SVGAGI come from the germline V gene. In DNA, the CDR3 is TGTGCCAGCACTCCCGGGGGGGGCTCTCAAAATGAGCAGTTCTTC. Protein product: CASTPGGGSQNEQFF.

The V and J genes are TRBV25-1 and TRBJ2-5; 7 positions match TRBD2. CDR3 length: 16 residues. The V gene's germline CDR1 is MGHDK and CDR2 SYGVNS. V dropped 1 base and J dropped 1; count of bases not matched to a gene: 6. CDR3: CASSELGGSPQETQYF. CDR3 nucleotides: TGTGCCAGCAGTGAATTGGGGGGGAGCCCCCAAGAGACCCAGTACTTC.

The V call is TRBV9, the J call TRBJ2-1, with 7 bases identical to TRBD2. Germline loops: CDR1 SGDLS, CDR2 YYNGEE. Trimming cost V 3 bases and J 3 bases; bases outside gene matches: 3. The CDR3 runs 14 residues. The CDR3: CASSARTSYNEQFF. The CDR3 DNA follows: TGTGCCAGCAGCGCTCGGACTAGCTACAATGAGCAGTTCTTC.

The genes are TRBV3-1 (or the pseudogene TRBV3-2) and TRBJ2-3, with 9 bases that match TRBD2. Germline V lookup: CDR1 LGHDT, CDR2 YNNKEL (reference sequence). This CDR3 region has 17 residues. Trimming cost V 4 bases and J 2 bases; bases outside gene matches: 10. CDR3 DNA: TGTGCCAGCAGCCTCCCAGGGGCGGGGGGGTCCACAGATACGCAGTATTTT. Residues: CASSLPGAGGSTDTQYF.

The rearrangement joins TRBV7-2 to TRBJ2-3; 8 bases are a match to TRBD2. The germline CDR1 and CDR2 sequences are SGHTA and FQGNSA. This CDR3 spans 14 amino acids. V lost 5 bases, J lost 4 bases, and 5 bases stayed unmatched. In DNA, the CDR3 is TGTGCCAGCAGCCCGGGAGGGGCCCCAGATACGCAGTATTTT. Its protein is CASSPGGAPDTQYF.

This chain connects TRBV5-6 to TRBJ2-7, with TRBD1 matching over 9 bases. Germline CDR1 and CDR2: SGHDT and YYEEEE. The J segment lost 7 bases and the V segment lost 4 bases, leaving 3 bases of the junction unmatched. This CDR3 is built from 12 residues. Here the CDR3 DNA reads TGTGCCAGCAGCCAGACAGGGGGAGAGCAGTACTTC. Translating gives CASSQTGGEQYF.

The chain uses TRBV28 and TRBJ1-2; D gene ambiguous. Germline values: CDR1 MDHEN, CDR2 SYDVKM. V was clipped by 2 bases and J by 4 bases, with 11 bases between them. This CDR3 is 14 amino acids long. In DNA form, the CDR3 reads TGTGCCAGCAGTTTACCGGGGAGGACCTATGGCTACACCTTC. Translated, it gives CASSLPGRTYGYTF.

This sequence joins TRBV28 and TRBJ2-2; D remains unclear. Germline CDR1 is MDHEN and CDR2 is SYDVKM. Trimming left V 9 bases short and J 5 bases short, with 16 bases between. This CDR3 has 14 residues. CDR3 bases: TGTGCCAGTTGGCCGGCCTTGAGGACCGGGGAGCTGTTTTTT. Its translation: CASWPALRTGELFF.

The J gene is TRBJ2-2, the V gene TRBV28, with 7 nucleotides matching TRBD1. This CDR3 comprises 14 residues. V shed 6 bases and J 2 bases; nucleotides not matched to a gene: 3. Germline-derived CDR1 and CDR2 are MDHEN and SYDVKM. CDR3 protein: CASRGTVNTGELFF. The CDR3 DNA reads TGTGCCAGCAGGGGGACAGTTAACACCGGGGAGCTGTTTTTT.

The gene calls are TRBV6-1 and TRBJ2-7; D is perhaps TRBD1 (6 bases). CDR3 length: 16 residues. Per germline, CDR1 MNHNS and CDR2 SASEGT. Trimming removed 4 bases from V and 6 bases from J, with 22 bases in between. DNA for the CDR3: TGTGCCAGCAGTGGATGGGGGCAGGCTAGTCCGTCCGAGCAGTACTTC. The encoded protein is CASSGWGQASPSEQYF.

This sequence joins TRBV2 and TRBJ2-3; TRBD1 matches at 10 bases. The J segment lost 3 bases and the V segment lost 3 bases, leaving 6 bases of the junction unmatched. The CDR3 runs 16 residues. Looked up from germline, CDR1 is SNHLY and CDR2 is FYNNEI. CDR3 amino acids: CASSETGTGVTDTQYF. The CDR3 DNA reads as TGTGCCAGCAGTGAGACCGGGACAGGGGTAACAGATACGCAGTATTTT.

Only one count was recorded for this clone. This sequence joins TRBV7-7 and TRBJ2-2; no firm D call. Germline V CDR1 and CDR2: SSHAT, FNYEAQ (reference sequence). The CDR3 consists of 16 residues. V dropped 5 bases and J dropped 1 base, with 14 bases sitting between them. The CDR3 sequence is CASSLKVGKNTGELFF. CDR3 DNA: TGTGCCAGCAGCCTGAAGGTAGGGAAGAACACCGGGGAGCTGTTTTTT.

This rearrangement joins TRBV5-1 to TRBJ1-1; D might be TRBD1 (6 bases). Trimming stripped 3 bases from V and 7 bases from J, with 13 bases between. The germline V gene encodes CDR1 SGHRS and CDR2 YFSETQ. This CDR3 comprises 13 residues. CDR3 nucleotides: TGCGCCAGCAGCTGGGGGGGCAGCCGTGAAGCTTTCTTT. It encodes CASSWGGSREAFF.

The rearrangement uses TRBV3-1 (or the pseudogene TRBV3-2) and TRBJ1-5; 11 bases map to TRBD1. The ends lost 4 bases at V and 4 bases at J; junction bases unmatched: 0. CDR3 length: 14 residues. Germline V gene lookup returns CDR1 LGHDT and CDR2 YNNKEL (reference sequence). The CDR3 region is CASSRDRGNQPQHF. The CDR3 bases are TGTGCCAGCAGCCGGGACAGGGGGAATCAGCCCCAGCATTTT.

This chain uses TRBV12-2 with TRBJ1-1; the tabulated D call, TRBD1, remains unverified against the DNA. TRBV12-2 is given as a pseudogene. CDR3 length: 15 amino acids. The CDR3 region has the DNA TGTGCAAGTCGCTTCGACAGGGGGCGGAACACTGAAGCTTTCTTT. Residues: CASRFDRGRNTEAFF.

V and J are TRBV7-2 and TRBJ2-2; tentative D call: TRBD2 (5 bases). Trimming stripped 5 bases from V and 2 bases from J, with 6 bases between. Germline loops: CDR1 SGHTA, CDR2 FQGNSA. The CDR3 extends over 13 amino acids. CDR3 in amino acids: CASSRGNTGELFF. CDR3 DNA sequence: TGTGCCAGCAGCCGGGGAAACACCGGGGAGCTGTTTTTT.

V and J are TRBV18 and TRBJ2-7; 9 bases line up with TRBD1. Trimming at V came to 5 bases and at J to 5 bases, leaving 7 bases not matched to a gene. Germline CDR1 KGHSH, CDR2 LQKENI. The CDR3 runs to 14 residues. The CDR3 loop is CASSTQGQGDEQYF. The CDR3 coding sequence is TGTGCCAGCTCAACACAGGGACAGGGTGACGAGCAGTACTTC. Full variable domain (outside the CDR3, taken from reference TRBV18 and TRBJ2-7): NAGVMQNPRHLVRRRGQEARLRCSPMKGHSHVYWYRQLPEEGLKFMVYLQKENIIDESGMPKERFSAEFPKEGPSILRIQQVVRGDSAAYFCASSTQGQGDEQYFGPGTRLTVT.

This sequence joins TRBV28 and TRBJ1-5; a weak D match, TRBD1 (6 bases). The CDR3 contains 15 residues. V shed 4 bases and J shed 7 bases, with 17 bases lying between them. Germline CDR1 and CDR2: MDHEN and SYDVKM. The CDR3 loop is CASSSLRQAGQPQHF. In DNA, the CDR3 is TGTGCCAGCAGTTCGCTCCGACAGGCCGGCCAGCCCCAGCATTTT. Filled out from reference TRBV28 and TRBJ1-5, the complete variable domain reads DVKVTQSSRYLVKRTGEKVFLECVQDMDHENMFWYRQDPGLGLRLIYFSYDVKMKEKGDIPEGYSVSREKKERFSLILESASTNQTSMYLCASSSLRQAGQPQHFGDGTRLSIL.

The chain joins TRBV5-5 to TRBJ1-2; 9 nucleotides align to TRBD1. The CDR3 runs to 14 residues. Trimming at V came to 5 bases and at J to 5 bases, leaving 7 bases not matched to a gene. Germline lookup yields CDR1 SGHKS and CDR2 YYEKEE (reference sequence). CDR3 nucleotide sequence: TGTGCCAGCAGTTCTACAGGGGGCTTGTATGGCTACACCTTC. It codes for CASSSTGGLYGYTF.

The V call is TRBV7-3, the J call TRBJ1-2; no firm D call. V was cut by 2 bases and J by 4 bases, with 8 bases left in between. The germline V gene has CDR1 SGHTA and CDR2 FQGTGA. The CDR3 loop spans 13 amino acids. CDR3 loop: CASSLGGTYGYTF. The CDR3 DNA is TGTGCCAGCAGCTTAGGAGGAACCTATGGCTACACCTTC.

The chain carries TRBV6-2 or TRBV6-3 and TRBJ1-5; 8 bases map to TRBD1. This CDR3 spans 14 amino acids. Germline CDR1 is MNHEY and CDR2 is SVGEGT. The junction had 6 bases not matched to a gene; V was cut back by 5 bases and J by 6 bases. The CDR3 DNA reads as TGTGCCAGCAGTGACACAGGGGGAGGTCAGCCCCAGCATTTT. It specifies CASSDTGGGQPQHF.

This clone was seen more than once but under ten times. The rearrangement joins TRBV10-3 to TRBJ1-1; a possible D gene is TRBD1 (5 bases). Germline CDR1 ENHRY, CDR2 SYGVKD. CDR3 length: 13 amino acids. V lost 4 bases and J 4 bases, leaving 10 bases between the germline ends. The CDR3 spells CAISGLGPTEAFF. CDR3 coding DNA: TGTGCCATCAGTGGCCTGGGGCCCACTGAAGCTTTCTTT.

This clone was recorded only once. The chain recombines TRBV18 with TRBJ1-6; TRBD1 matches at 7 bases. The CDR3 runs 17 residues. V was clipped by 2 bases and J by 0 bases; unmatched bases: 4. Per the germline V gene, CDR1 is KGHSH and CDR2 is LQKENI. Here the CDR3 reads CASSPDRVPSYNSPLHF. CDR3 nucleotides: TGTGCCAGCTCACCAGACAGGGTACCCTCCTATAATTCACCCCTCCACTTT.

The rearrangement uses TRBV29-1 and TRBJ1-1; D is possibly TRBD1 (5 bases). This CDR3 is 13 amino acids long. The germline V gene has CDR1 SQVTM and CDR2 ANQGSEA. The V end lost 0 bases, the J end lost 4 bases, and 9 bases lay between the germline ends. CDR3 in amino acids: CSVEEGRVTEAFF. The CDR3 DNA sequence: TGCAGCGTTGAAGAGGGCAGGGTCACTGAAGCTTTCTTT.

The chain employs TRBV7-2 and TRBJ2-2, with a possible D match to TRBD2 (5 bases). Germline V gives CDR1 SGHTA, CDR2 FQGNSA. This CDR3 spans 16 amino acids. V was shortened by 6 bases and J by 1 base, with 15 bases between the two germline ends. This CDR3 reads CASSHFSVKNTGELFF. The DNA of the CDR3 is TGTGCCAGCAGTCATTTTAGCGTTAAGAACACCGGGGAGCTGTTTTTT.